Listed below are T cell receptor beta chains from one sample, sequenced in a study of neurological immune-mediated disorders. TCRdb analysed the 5' RACE reads with MiXCR anew, one entry per CDR3 protein. This table holds 65,000 to 85,000 distinct CDR3 sequences, nearly 6% found once. The specimen sequenced was PBMCs. The receptors were sampled from a woman aged 55-75 years with multiple sclerosis. CDR3s include the opening cysteine and the closing phenylalanine or tryptophan. A D gene is named only where the DNA matches it firmly. Clone size, where shown, is once, few, many, or a class for clones that have expanded.

size,D,J,V,DNA,CDR3
many,TRBD2,TRBJ2-3,TRBV3-1,TGTGCCAGCAGCAGAGCGGGGCCTAGCACAGATACGCAGTATTTT,CASSRAGPSTDTQYF
many,NA,TRBJ2-1,TRBV5-1,TGCGCCAGCAGCCCCGGGGGCAGTGAGCCAAGGTTTGAGCAGTTCTTC,CASSPGGSEPRFEQFF
many,NA,TRBJ2-7,TRBV30,TGTGTCGGGGAGAGCAGGCATAGGAGCGAGCAGTACTTC,CVGESRHRSEQYF
many,NA,TRBJ2-1,TRBV5-1,TGCGCCAGCAGCTTGGTTGCCAGCAATGAGCAGTTCTTC,CASSLVASNEQFF
many,NA,TRBJ2-6,TRBV5-6,TGTGCCAGCAGCTCAGGGGGGTCTGGGGCCAACGTCCTGACTTTC,CASSSGGSGANVLTF
many,NA,TRBJ2-5,TRBV12-3/TRBV12-4,TGTGCCAGCAGTCTAGTATCCGAGACCCAGTACTTC,CASSLVSETQYF
many,NA,TRBJ2-1,TRBV12-3/TRBV12-4,TGTGCCAGCATGCGGGAACACAACATGGATGAGCAGTTCTTC,CASMREHNMDEQFF
NA,TRBD1,TRBJ1-5,TRBV19,TGTGGGACAGGGGTTTATCAGCCCCAGCATTTT,CGTGVYQPQHF
many,TRBD2,TRBJ2-1,TRBV20-1,TGCAGTGCTAGAGATGAGGTTTGGGCGGGGGGGCAGCAGTTCTTC,CSARDEVWAGGQQFF
many,NA,TRBJ2-7,TRBV7-2,TGTGCCAGCAGCTTTATTTCCTACGAGCAGTACTTC,CASSFISYEQYF
many,TRBD1,TRBJ2-7,TRBV15,TGTGCCACCAGCCGTACAGGGGACCTCTCCTACGAGCAGTACTTC,CATSRTGDLSYEQYF
many,TRBD1,TRBJ1-1,TRBV20-1,TGCAGTGCTAGGCCGGGACAGGGCCGGGCTTTCTTT,CSARPGQGRAFF
many,NA,TRBJ1-4,TRBV28,TGTGCCAGCAGGCTGCTAAATGAAAAACTGTTTTTT,CASRLLNEKLFF
many,TRBD1,TRBJ1-5,TRBV12-3/TRBV12-4,TGTGCCAGCACCTGGGGGGGACAGGGCAATCAGCCCCAGCATTTT,CASTWGGQGNQPQHF
many,NA,TRBJ1-4,TRBV12-3/TRBV12-4,TGTGCCAGCAGTTTTCAGGGCGGTGGCGAAAAACTGTTTTTT,CASSFQGGGEKLFF